These 7 T cell receptor beta chains share one sample of origin, sequenced in a study of blood T cell repertoires in COVID-19. TCRdb's table, derived via immunoSEQ multiplex PCR, lists solely in-frame clones and lacks some. The sample records almost 55,000 clones, 70% to 90% being singletons. The sample taken for sequencing was peripheral blood. All receptors derive from a human donor in a cohort sampled during active COVID-19.

This chain joins TRBV5-1 and TRBJ2-1, with TRBD1 as a possible D gene (5 bases). From germline, CDR1 is SGHRS and CDR2 YFSETQ. The CDR3 contains 15 residues. V gave up 0 bases and J gave up 0 bases, with 7 bases separating them. The CDR3 DNA sequence: TGCGCCAGCAGCTTGGGACAGACCTCCTACAATGAGCAGTTCTTC. It is translated as CASSLGQTSYNEQFF.

V usage is TRBV5-4 and J usage is TRBJ1-3; maybe TRBD1 (5 bases). The CDR3 extends over 16 amino acids. The V end was cut by 3 bases, the J end by 2 bases, with 15 bases between. CDR1 is SGHNT, CDR2 YYREEE, per germline (reference sequence). CDR3 residues: CASSSDGRVAGNTIYF. The CDR3 coding sequence is TGTGCCAGCAGCTCCGATGGCAGGGTGGCTGGAAACACCATATATTTT. Full variable domain (missing parts from reference TRBV5-4 and TRBJ1-3): ETGVTQSPTHLIKTRGQQVTLRCSSQSGHNTVSWYQQALGQGPQFIFQYYREEENGRGNFPPRFSGLQFPNYSSELNVNALELDDSALYLCASSSDGRVAGNTIYFGEGSWLTVV.

The CDR3 here is CASSLGQGMLAGTEAFF. CDR3 bases: TGCGCCAGCAGCTTGGGACAGGGAATGTTAGCCGGCACTGAAGCTTTCTTT. The J gene is TRBJ1-1, the V gene TRBV5-1; 7 bases are a match to TRBD1. There are 17 residues in the CDR3. Germline V gene sequence: CDR1 SGHRS, CDR2 YFSETQ. V shed 0 bases, J shed 4 bases, and the junction held 12 bases outside the gene matches.

The chain combines TRBV7-9 with TRBJ1-3, with 7 bases aligning to TRBD1. CDR1 SEHNR and CDR2 FQNEAQ come from the germline V gene (reference sequence). The V gene end was trimmed by 5 bases and the J gene end by 0 bases; junction bases not matched to a gene: 7. This CDR3 region has 16 residues. The CDR3 DNA reads TGTGCCAGCAGCCCACGGACAGGTTCCTCTGGAAACACCATATATTTT. It specifies CASSPRTGSSGNTIYF.

This clone was seen more than once but under ten times. The chain has TRBV28 and TRBJ1-5, with 7 bases aligning to TRBD1. Germline CDR1 is MDHEN and CDR2 is SYDVKM. V gave up 7 bases and J gave up 5 bases; unmatched junction bases: 11. The CDR3 is made up of 15 amino acids. The CDR3: CASTENRGRDQPQHF. In nucleotides, the CDR3 is TGTGCCAGCACCGAAAACAGGGGTAGGGATCAGCCCCAGCATTTT.

This clone was seen a single time. The gene calls are TRBV18 and TRBJ1-2; unclear D gene. CDR1 and CDR2 from the germline V gene are KGHSH and LQKENI. The CDR3 runs 13 residues. The ends were cut back, 3 bases at V and 4 bases at J, with 9 bases in the middle. As DNA, the CDR3 is TGTGCCAGCTCACCCCCAACGGGCTATGGCTACACCTTC. The encoded protein is CASSPPTGYGYTF.

This chain connects TRBV19 to TRBJ2-1; 10 bases are shared with TRBD1. With V trimmed by 5 bases and J by 5 bases, 6 bases remained unmatched. From germline, CDR1 is LNHDA and CDR2 SQIVND (reference sequence). The CDR3 is 15 amino acids. In DNA form, the CDR3 reads TGTGCCAGTAGTCTCCGGGACAGGGGCCACAATGAGCAGTTCTTC. This translates into CASSLRDRGHNEQFF.